This T cell receptor beta chain was sequenced during a study of vaccination and CD4 T cells after COVID-19. For the study at large: Post-vaccination samples were procured at a median of around 79 days following dose two (range 14 to 241). Notes on the study in general: In convalescent patients, a median 86.3% of post-vaccine SARS-CoV-2-reactive clones appeared only after vaccination.

The assay that was used to sequence DNA from cultured CD4+ T cells was the Oncomine TCR Beta short-read assay. From CD4+ T cells that had been cultured, genomic DNA was extracted. MiXCR, applied by TCRdb to the PCR reads, yields one record per CDR3 protein. The sample shows about 10,000 distinct CDR3 sequences, over 45% of them seen only once. CDR3 length equals 15 residues. From germline, CDR1 is SGHRS and CDR2 YFSETQ. With V trimmed by 4 bases and J by 6 bases, 9 bases remained unmatched. To note about this clonotype: Its specificity is not known.

Treatment indicated: roughly 11-day PBMC culture with coronavirus spike peptide pools or control peptides (ViraFEST assay). The cultures had half their medium swapped for fresh IL-2 medium on days 3 and 7. The chain has TRBV5-1 and TRBJ2-7; 11 nucleotides agree with TRBD1. This clonotype originated in a human donor who had recovered from COVID-19. The sample consisted of CD4+ T cells from blood, cultured in vitro. The CDR3 nucleotides are TGCGCCAGCAGCACCGGGACAGGGGGGTTTCGCGAGCAGTACTTC. Translation gives CASSTGTGGFREQYF.